This entry lists 15 T cell receptor beta chains sequenced from one sample in a study of CD8+ T cells in alopecia areata. Sequencing templates came from extracted RNA that was reverse transcribed into cDNA. Assay used: immunoSEQ multiplex PCR; TCRdb lists only in-frame clones, some missing. The sample records about 160,000 clones, 55% to 75% being singletons. Treatment denoted: oral pan-JAK inhibitor, 5-10 mg twice daily. The sample was CD4+ T cells sorted from blood, taken at week 4, from a patient treated with tofacitinib. Source of these receptors: a human donor with alopecia areata.

V and J are TRBV30 and TRBJ1-2; D remains ambiguous. The CDR3 is 15 residues long. The ends were cut back, 4 bases at V and 3 bases at J, with 18 bases in the middle. The germline gives CDR1 GTSNPN, CDR2 SVGIG (reference sequence). CDR3 residues: CAWTAWARSDYGYTF. CDR3 DNA sequence: TGTGCCTGGACCGCGTGGGCGCGGTCGGACTATGGCTACACCTTC. Together with reference TRBV30 and TRBJ1-2, the CDR3 gives the full variable domain: SQTIHQWPATLVQPVGSPLSLECTVEGTSNPNLYWYRQAAGRGLQLLFYSVGIGQISSEVPQNLSASRPQDRQFILSSKKLLLSDSGFYLCAWTAWARSDYGYTFGSGTRLTVV.

The J gene is TRBJ2-1, the V gene TRBV29-1; D uncertain. Trimming cost V 4 bases and J 8 bases, with 15 bases left between them. Looked up from germline, CDR1 is SQVTM and CDR2 is ANQGSEA. The CDR3 spans 13 residues. This CDR3 is CSVVMVSDDEQFF. The CDR3 DNA reads TGCAGCGTTGTAATGGTATCTGACGATGAGCAGTTCTTC.

This clone was counted a single time. V is TRBV5-1 and J is TRBJ1-1, with unresolved D. The CDR3 length is 14 residues. Germline loops: CDR1 SGHRS, CDR2 YFSETQ. V lost 0 bases and J lost 1, with 7 bases in between. In nucleotides, the CDR3 is TGCGCCAGCAGCTTGGCTTCCCCGAACACTGAAGCTTTCTTT. Translated: CASSLASPNTEAFF.

The chain couples TRBV30 to TRBJ1-5; possibly TRBD1 for D (5 bases). The ends were cut back, 2 bases at V and 4 bases at J, with 15 bases in the middle. This CDR3 comprises 15 residues. Germline V lookup: CDR1 GTSNPN, CDR2 SVGIG (reference sequence). For the CDR3, the DNA is TGTGCCTGGAGTCCCGCAGGGATGGGTAATCAGCCCCAGCATTTT. It specifies CAWSPAGMGNQPQHF.

The rearrangement joins TRBV4-3 to TRBJ2-7; D unresolved. Germline V lookup: CDR1 LGHNA, CDR2 YSLEER. The ends were cut back, 0 bases at V and 1 base at J, with 7 bases in the middle. The CDR3 is 14 residues long. The DNA for the CDR3 is TGCGCCAGCAGCCAAGAAAGGAGATCCTACGAGCAGTACTTC. The encoded protein is CASSQERRSYEQYF.

This clone occurred a few times. The chain is built from TRBV30 and TRBJ2-2, with a tentative D call TRBD1 (6 bases). This CDR3 is 15 amino acids long. Germline V gene data show CDR1 as GTSNPN and CDR2 as SVGIG (reference sequence). Deletions cut 2 bases from V and 5 bases from J, with 15 bases between. The CDR3 region is CAWSTSYRDTGELFF. The CDR3 DNA is TGTGCCTGGAGTACAAGCTACAGGGATACCGGGGAGCTGTTTTTT.

This clone was seen more than once but under ten times. This chain uses TRBV7-9 with TRBJ2-3, with 8 bases that match TRBD1. The germline V gene encodes CDR1 SEHNR and CDR2 FQNEAQ (reference sequence). V shed 5 bases and J 6 bases; nucleotides not matched to a gene: 7. The CDR3 runs to 14 residues. The CDR3 sequence is CASSDGQGMDTQYF. The CDR3 DNA sequence: TGTGCCAGCAGCGACGGACAGGGTATGGATACGCAGTATTTT.

The V and J genes are TRBV7-3 and TRBJ1-2; D uncertain. Germline-derived CDR1 and CDR2 are SGHTA and FQGTGA. The CDR3 totals 15 residues. V lost 1 base and J lost 4, with 13 bases in between. CDR3 region: CASSLNGEGSYGYTF. For the CDR3, the DNA is TGTGCCAGCAGCTTAAATGGGGAAGGTAGCTATGGCTACACCTTC.

Concerning this clone itself: A read error may produce the germline difference seen at one junction end. V and J are TRBV30 and TRBJ2-4; 8 nucleotides match TRBD1. The CDR3 is 11 amino acids. CDR1 GTSNPN and CDR2 SVGIG come from the germline V gene (reference sequence). This CDR3 reads CAWGRDRSEVF. CDR3 sequence (DNA): TGTGCCTGGGGCCGGGACAGGTCGGAGGTTTTC.

The CDR3 nucleotides read TGCAGCATCGGACAGGGGGCCGGCGGGGAGCTGTTTTTT. The encoded protein is CSIGQGAGGELFF. The chain recombines TRBV29-1 with TRBJ2-2, with 11 bases identical to TRBD1. Looked up from germline, CDR1 is SQVTM and CDR2 is ANQGSEA. This CDR3 comprises 13 residues. V shed 8 bases, J shed 7 bases, and the junction held 6 bases outside the gene matches.

As to this clone: Other DNA variants within this sample encode the same CDR3. The CDR3 DNA reads TGCAGCGTTGAAGAGGGGGGAGACGAGCAGTTCTTC. Translation: CSVEEGGDEQFF. The chain is built from TRBV29-1 and TRBJ2-1; D possibly corresponds to TRBD2 (6 bases). V lost 0 bases and J lost 10, with 10 bases in between. The CDR3 consists of 12 residues. The germline gives CDR1 SQVTM, CDR2 ANQGSEA.

The chain has TRBV4-3 and TRBJ2-5; a weak D match, TRBD2 (7 bases). The CDR3 length is 16 residues. The V end lost 0 bases, the J end lost 5 bases, and 16 bases lay between the germline ends. Germline-derived CDR1 and CDR2 are LGHNA and YSLEER. The CDR3 nucleotides read TGCGCCAGCAGCCAAGATAAGGGGGGGCCCGCGGAGACCCAGTACTTC. Protein product: CASSQDKGGPAETQYF.

This clone has more than one count but fewer than ten. The chain joins TRBV7-6 to TRBJ1-6; a possible D gene is TRBD1 (6 bases). The germline V gene has CDR1 SGHVS and CDR2 FNYEAQ. The germline V and J ends were trimmed by 2 bases and 8 bases, with 19 bases remaining between them. This CDR3 spans 17 amino acids. CDR3 amino acids: CASSLTRTGSRDSPLHF. The CDR3 nucleotides read TGTGCCAGCAGCTTAACCCGAACAGGGTCTAGGGATTCACCCCTCCACTTT.

The V and J genes are TRBV30 and TRBJ1-6; the match to TRBD1 covers 7 bases. Germline CDR1 GTSNPN, CDR2 SVGIG (reference sequence). CDR3 length: 13 residues. Germline trimming cut 3 bases from V and 6 bases from J; bases unmatched to any gene: 2. The chain's CDR3 is CAWRDRTNSPLHF. CDR3 in DNA: TGTGCCTGGAGGGACAGGACTAATTCACCCCTCCACTTT.

This clone was seen a handful of times. This chain uses TRBV18 with TRBJ1-6; TRBD1 aligns across 10 bases. This CDR3 contains 15 residues. After removal of 5 bases from V and 5 bases from J, the junction contained 3 bases not matched to a gene. Germline-derived CDR1 and CDR2 are KGHSH and LQKENI. Here the CDR3 reads CASSADRGNNSPLHF. CDR3 nucleotides: TGTGCCAGCTCAGCGGACAGGGGGAATAATTCACCCCTCCACTTT. The entire variable domain, with the rest obtained from reference TRBV18 and TRBJ1-6, is as follows: NAGVMQNPRHLVRRRGQEARLRCSPMKGHSHVYWYRQLPEEGLKFMVYLQKENIIDESGMPKERFSAEFPKEGPSILRIQQVVRGDSAAYFCASSADRGNNSPLHFGNGTRLTVT.